The sequence of this T cell receptor beta chain was determined in a study of blood T cell repertoires in COVID-19. Study-level information: Donors in the United States, Italy and Spain gave samples during acute or convalescent COVID-19. PBMCs, B-cell-depleted T cells, or T cells provided the cDNA or gDNA that made up the material.

Original handling: Amplification with reference gene primers provided the estimates of nucleated cell counts. Sequenced by immunoSEQ multiplex PCR; TCRdb stores in-frame clones only, minus some. The V and J calls and the clone size are those of that table, but D and trimming were determined from the DNA. The table includes under 150,000 clones, about 70% detected once. This clone showed up just once. V was pared by 5 bases and J by 5 bases, with 11 bases of the junction left unmatched. The CDR3 runs 16 residues. CDR1 and CDR2 (germline): SGHTA, FQGNSA. The sample comprised peripheral blood. The clonotype was recovered from a woman in her sixties or seventies with acute or convalescent COVID-19. The gene calls are TRBV7-2 and TRBJ2-2, with TRBD2 identical over 7 bases. The CDR3 loop is CASSPAPREVTGELFF. The CDR3 DNA follows: TGTGCCAGCAGCCCCGCCCCACGGGAGGTGACCGGGGAGCTGTTTTTT.